This T cell receptor (beta chain) was identified in a study of shared clonotypes between healthy human individuals. The study, taken as a whole, reports: Sharing across four donors was highest in naive CD4 (around 5%) and lowest in memory CD8 (roughly 0.4%).

Libraries were prepared by immunoSEQ multiplex PCR; TCRdb keeps only in-frame clonotypes and omits some of them. The sample has approximately 2,300,000 clones; 85% to 95% are singletons. With regard to this clone: What it binds is not known.

After removal of 6 bases from V and 6 bases from J, the junction contained 12 bases not matched to a gene. Germline V gene lookup returns CDR1 ENHRY and CDR2 SYGVKD. The CDR3 is made up of 16 amino acids. Sequencing input: naive CD4+ T cells from PBMCs. Subset denoted: CD45RA+ positively selected. The genes are TRBV10-3 and TRBJ2-1, with TRBD2 matching 9 bases. The sequence derives from a young man in good health. Some clones in this sample may be carry-over from other donors' samples. This CDR3 is CAIREHSGSGFNEQFF. CDR3 DNA: TGTGCCATCAGGGAACATAGCGGGAGTGGGTTCAATGAGCAGTTCTTC.